Listed below are T cell receptor beta chains from one sample, sequenced in a study of T cells after posttransplantation cyclophosphamide. Clones were sequenced by immunoSEQ multiplex PCR, and TCRdb holds only the in-frame ones, with some missing. The table lists some 20,000 clones, under 99% of them singletons. The sample taken for sequencing was naive CD4+ T cells sorted from PBMCs. Every receptor here comes from a middle-aged man in good health, CMV-negative, and a related stem cell transplant donor. CDR3s include the opening cysteine and the closing phenylalanine or tryptophan. The D gene is left open where the match is weak. The size entry is marked missing in some rows and otherwise reads once, few, many or a size class.

J gene: TRBJ1-5
CDR3 length: 12
clone size: .
D gene: TRBD1
V gene: TRBV5-8
CDR3 protein: CASSPRDREQHF
CDR3 DNA: TGTGCCAGCAGTCCTCGGGACAGGGAACAGCATTTT

J gene: TRBJ2-2
CDR3 length: 15
clone size: .
D gene: TRBD1
V gene: TRBV27
CDR3 protein: CASSLDRGPSGELFF
CDR3 DNA: TGTGCCAGCAGTTTGGACAGGGGGCCCTCCGGGGAGCTGTTTTTT

J gene: TRBJ1-5
CDR3 length: 15
clone size: .
D gene: .
V gene: TRBV5-6
CDR3 protein: CASSLRLGSNQPQHF
CDR3 DNA: TGTGCCAGCAGCTTGAGACTCGGTAGCAATCAGCCCCAGCATTTT

J gene: TRBJ1-4
CDR3 length: 13
clone size: .
D gene: .
V gene: TRBV5-5
CDR3 protein: CASSLAGSEKLFF
CDR3 DNA: TGTGCCAGCAGCTTGGCCGGGAGCGAAAAACTGTTTTTT

J gene: TRBJ2-5
CDR3 length: 15
clone size: .
D gene: .
V gene: TRBV5-8
CDR3 protein: CASSPGPRGGETQYF
CDR3 DNA: TGTGCCAGCAGCCCTGGGCCAAGGGGCGGAGAGACCCAGTACTTC

J gene: TRBJ1-4
CDR3 length: 15
clone size: .
D gene: .
V gene: TRBV25-1
CDR3 protein: CASSAYGLANEKLFF
CDR3 DNA: TGTGCCAGCAGTGCTTACGGATTAGCAAATGAAAAACTGTTTTTT

J gene: TRBJ2-7
CDR3 length: 16
clone size: .
D gene: TRBD1
V gene: TRBV5-6
CDR3 protein: CASSLGMGDSDYEQYF
CDR3 DNA: TGTGCCAGCAGCTTGGGTATGGGGGACAGCGACTACGAGCAGTACTTC

J gene: TRBJ1-2
CDR3 length: 14
clone size: .
D gene: .
V gene: TRBV28
CDR3 protein: CASSLADRTGGYTF
CDR3 DNA: TGTGCCAGCAGTTTAGCCGACAGGACCGGCGGCTACACCTTC

J gene: TRBJ2-7
CDR3 length: 15
clone size: .
D gene: .
V gene: TRBV6-5
CDR3 protein: CASSRLGRVVSEQYF
CDR3 DNA: TGTGCCAGCAGTCGATTGGGCAGGGTGGTAAGCGAGCAGTACTTC

J gene: TRBJ2-5
CDR3 length: 19
clone size: .
D gene: TRBD2
V gene: TRBV13
CDR3 protein: CASSLPPGEGREGQETQYF
CDR3 DNA: TGTGCCAGCAGCTTGCCTCCCGGCGAGGGGCGGGAGGGCCAAGAGACCCAGTACTTC

J gene: TRBJ2-7
CDR3 length: 14
clone size: .
D gene: .
V gene: TRBV7-9
CDR3 protein: CASSPRAFTYEQYF
CDR3 DNA: TGTGCCAGCAGCCCCCGCGCATTCACCTACGAGCAGTACTTC

J gene: TRBJ2-1
CDR3 length: 16
clone size: .
D gene: TRBD2
V gene: TRBV4-2
CDR3 protein: CASSQGIAGGWNEQFF
CDR3 DNA: TGTGCCAGCAGCCAGGGTATAGCGGGAGGGTGGAATGAGCAGTTCTTC

J gene: TRBJ1-4
CDR3 length: 16
clone size: .
D gene: .
V gene: TRBV5-6
CDR3 protein: CASSLSGGGTNEKLFF
CDR3 DNA: TGTGCCAGCAGCTTGTCCGGGGGGGGAACTAATGAAAAACTGTTTTTT

J gene: TRBJ2-5
CDR3 length: 14
clone size: .
D gene: .
V gene: TRBV6-6
CDR3 protein: CASSYSRQGETQYF
CDR3 DNA: TGTGCCAGCAGTTACTCCCGGCAGGGAGAGACCCAGTACTTC

J gene: TRBJ1-2
CDR3 length: 11
clone size: .
D gene: .
V gene: TRBV7-9
CDR3 protein: CASSLGQEDTF
CDR3 DNA: TGTGCCAGCAGCTTAGGACAGGAGGACACCTTC

J gene: TRBJ2-2
CDR3 length: 15
clone size: .
D gene: .
V gene: TRBV5-1
CDR3 protein: CASSLQQGSAGELFF
CDR3 DNA: TGCGCCAGCAGCTTGCAACAGGGCTCGGCCGGGGAGCTGTTTTTT

J gene: TRBJ1-4
CDR3 length: 16
clone size: .
D gene: .
V gene: TRBV10-2
CDR3 protein: CASSEHSGSPNEKLFF
CDR3 DNA: TGCGCCAGCAGTGAGCACAGCGGGAGCCCTAATGAAAAACTGTTTTTT

J gene: TRBJ1-2
CDR3 length: 13
clone size: .
D gene: TRBD1
V gene: TRBV29-1
CDR3 protein: CSVDNLTGGGYTF
CDR3 DNA: TGCAGCGTTGACAACTTGACAGGGGGTGGCTACACCTTC

J gene: TRBJ2-7
CDR3 length: 14
clone size: .
D gene: TRBD1
V gene: TRBV7-9
CDR3 protein: CASSYYRGDHEQYF
CDR3 DNA: TGTGCCAGCAGCTACTACAGGGGAGACCACGAGCAGTACTTC

J gene: TRBJ1-1
CDR3 length: 13
clone size: once
D gene: .
V gene: TRBV5-6
CDR3 protein: CASSLNRVTEAFF
CDR3 DNA: TGTGCCAGCAGCTTGAACAGGGTCACTGAAGCTTTCTTT

J gene: TRBJ2-1
CDR3 length: 13
clone size: .
D gene: .
V gene: TRBV6-6
CDR3 protein: CASSYTSYNEQFF
CDR3 DNA: TGTGCCAGCAGTTATACTAGCTACAATGAGCAGTTCTTC

J gene: TRBJ2-1
CDR3 length: 13
clone size: .
D gene: TRBD1
V gene: TRBV6-5
CDR3 protein: CASSPDRDNEQFF
CDR3 DNA: TGTGCCAGCAGCCCGGACAGGGACAATGAGCAGTTCTTC

J gene: TRBJ2-7
CDR3 length: 14
clone size: .
D gene: TRBD2
V gene: TRBV6-5
CDR3 protein: CASQLAGGSYEQYF
CDR3 DNA: TGTGCCAGCCAACTAGCGGGAGGGAGCTACGAGCAGTACTTC

J gene: TRBJ1-2
CDR3 length: 16
clone size: .
D gene: TRBD1
V gene: TRBV15
CDR3 protein: CATSRGLGQGLGGYTF
CDR3 DNA: TGTGCCACCAGCAGAGGGCTAGGACAGGGCCTTGGTGGCTACACCTTC

J gene: TRBJ2-7
CDR3 length: 14
clone size: .
D gene: TRBD1
V gene: TRBV11-2
CDR3 protein: CASSLGTGNWEQYF
CDR3 DNA: TGTGCCAGCAGCTTGGGGACAGGGAATTGGGAGCAGTACTTC